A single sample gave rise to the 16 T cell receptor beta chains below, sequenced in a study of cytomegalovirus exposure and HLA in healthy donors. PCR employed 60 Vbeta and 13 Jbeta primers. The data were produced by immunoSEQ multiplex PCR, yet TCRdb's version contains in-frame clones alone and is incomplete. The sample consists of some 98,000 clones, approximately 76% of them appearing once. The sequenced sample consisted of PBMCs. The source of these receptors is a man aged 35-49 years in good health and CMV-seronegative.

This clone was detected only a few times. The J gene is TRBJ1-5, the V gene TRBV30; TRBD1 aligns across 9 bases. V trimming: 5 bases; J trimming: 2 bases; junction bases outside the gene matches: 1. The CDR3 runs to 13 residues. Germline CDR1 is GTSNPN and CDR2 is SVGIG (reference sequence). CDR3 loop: CAWDRGGNQPQHF. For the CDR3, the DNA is TGTGCCTGGGACAGGGGGGGCAATCAGCCCCAGCATTTT.

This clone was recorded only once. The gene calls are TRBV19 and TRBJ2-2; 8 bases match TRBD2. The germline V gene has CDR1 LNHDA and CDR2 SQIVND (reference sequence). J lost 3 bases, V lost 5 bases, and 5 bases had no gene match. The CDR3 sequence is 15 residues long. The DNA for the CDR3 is TGTGCCAGTAGTTGGTCGGGGGGGGACACCGGGGAGCTGTTTTTT. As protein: CASSWSGGDTGELFF.

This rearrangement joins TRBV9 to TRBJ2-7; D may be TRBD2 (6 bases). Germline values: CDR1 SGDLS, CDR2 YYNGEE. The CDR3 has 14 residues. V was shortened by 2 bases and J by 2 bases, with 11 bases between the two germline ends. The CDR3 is CASSVAAGTYEQYF. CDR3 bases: TGTGCCAGCAGCGTCGCGGCGGGGACCTACGAGCAGTACTTC.

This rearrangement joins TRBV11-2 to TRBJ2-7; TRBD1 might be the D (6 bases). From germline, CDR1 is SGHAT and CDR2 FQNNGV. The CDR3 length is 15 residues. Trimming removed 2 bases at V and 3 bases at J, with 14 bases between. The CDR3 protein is CASSLIRTDVYEQYF. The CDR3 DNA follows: TGTGCCAGCAGCTTAATTCGGACAGACGTCTACGAGCAGTACTTC. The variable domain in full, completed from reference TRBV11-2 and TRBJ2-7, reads EAGVAQSPRYKIIEKRQSVAFWCNPISGHATLYWYQQILGQGPKLLIQFQNNGVVDDSQLPKDRFSAERLKGVDSTLKIQPAKLEDSAVYLCASSLIRTDVYEQYFGPGTRLTVT.

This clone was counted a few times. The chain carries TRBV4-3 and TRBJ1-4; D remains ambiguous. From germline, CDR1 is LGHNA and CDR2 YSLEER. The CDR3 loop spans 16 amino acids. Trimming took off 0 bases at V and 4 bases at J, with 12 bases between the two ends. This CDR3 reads CASSQDRRVHNEKLFF. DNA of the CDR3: TGCGCCAGCAGCCAAGATCGGAGGGTTCATAATGAAAAACTGTTTTTT.

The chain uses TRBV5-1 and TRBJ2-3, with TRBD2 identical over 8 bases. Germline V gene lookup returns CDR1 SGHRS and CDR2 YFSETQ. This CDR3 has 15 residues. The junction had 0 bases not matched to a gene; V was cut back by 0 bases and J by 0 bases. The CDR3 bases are TGCGCCAGCAGCTTGGGACTAGCGAGCACAGATACGCAGTATTTT. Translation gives CASSLGLASTDTQYF.

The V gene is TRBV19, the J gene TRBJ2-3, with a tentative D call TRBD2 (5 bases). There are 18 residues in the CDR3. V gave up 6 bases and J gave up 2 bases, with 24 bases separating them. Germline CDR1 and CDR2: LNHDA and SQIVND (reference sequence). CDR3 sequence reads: CASSNSGVGPVTTDTQYF. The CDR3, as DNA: TGTGCCAGTAGCAACTCCGGGGTCGGGCCGGTCACCACAGATACGCAGTATTTT.

The CDR3 region is CASSQDLTSGRMYEQYF. The CDR3 DNA reads as TGCGCCAGCAGCCAAGATTTGACTAGCGGGAGGATGTACGAGCAGTACTTC. The chain has TRBV4-3 and TRBJ2-7; 13 nucleotides match TRBD2. V shed 0 bases and J 4 bases; nucleotides not matched to a gene: 6. CDR3 length: 17 residues. Germline lookup yields CDR1 LGHNA and CDR2 YSLEER.

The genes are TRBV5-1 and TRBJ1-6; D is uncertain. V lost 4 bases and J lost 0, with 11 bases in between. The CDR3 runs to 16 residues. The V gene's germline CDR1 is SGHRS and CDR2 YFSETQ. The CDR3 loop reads CASSPRTSSYNSPLHF. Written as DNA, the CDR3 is TGCGCCAGCAGCCCGAGAACTAGCTCCTATAATTCACCCCTCCACTTT.

DNA for the CDR3: TGTGCCAGCAGTTTCGCAGATACGCAGTATTTT. It is translated as CASSFADTQYF. This chain links TRBV28 with TRBJ2-3; no definite D call. The ends were cut back, 3 bases at V and 4 bases at J, with 2 bases in the middle. CDR3 length: 11 amino acids. Per germline, CDR1 MDHEN and CDR2 SYDVKM. The full variable domain, its missing parts supplied by reference TRBV28 and TRBJ2-3, is DVKVTQSSRYLVKRTGEKVFLECVQDMDHENMFWYRQDPGLGLRLIYFSYDVKMKEKGDIPEGYSVSREKKERFSLILESASTNQTSMYLCASSFADTQYFGPGTRLTVL.

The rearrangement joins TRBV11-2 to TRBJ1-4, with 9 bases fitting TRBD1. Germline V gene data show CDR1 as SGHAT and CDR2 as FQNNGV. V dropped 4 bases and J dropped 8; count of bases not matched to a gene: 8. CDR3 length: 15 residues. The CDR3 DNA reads TGTGCCAGCAGCTACGGGACAGGGTGGGGAGAAAAACTGTTTTTT. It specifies CASSYGTGWGEKLFF.

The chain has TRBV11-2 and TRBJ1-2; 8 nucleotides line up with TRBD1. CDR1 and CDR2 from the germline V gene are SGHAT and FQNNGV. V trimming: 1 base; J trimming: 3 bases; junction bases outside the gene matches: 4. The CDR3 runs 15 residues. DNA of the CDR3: TGTGCCAGCAGCTTAGGGACAGGGATTGACTATGGCTACACCTTC. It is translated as CASSLGTGIDYGYTF.

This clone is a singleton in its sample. CDR3 in amino acids: CASSPSGQLSLYEQYF. As DNA, the CDR3 is TGTGCCAGCAGCCCATCGGGACAACTCTCCCTTTACGAGCAGTACTTC. The chain uses TRBV9 and TRBJ2-7; a weak D match, TRBD1 (6 bases). Trimming stripped 4 bases from V and 4 bases from J, with 21 bases between. This CDR3 has 16 residues. Germline assignment: CDR1 SGDLS and CDR2 YYNGEE.

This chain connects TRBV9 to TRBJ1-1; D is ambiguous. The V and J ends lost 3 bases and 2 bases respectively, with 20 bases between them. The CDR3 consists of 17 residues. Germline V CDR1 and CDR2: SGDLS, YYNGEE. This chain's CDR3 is CASSATRASGKNTEAFF. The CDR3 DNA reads TGTGCCAGCAGCGCAACGAGGGCTTCGGGGAAAAACACTGAAGCTTTCTTT.

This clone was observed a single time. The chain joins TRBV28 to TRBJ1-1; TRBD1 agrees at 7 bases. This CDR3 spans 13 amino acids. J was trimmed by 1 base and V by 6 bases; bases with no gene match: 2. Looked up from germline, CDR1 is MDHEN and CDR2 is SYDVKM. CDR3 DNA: TGTGCCAGCAGCCGACAGGGGAACACTGAAGCTTTCTTT. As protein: CASSRQGNTEAFF.

CDR3 DNA sequence: TGTGCCAGCAGTTCGGGCGGGAGGTCAGATACGCAGTATTTT. Protein sequence: CASSSGGRSDTQYF. The chain joins TRBV28 to TRBJ2-3; 8 bases are shared with TRBD2. Unmatched junction bases numbered 4, after V lost 4 bases and J lost 4 bases. The CDR3 totals 14 residues. CDR1 is MDHEN, CDR2 SYDVKM, per germline.